Below, 31 T cell receptor beta chains from the same sample are listed, as sequenced in a study of cytomegalovirus exposure and HLA in healthy donors. The study ran its PCR with 60 Vbeta and 13 Jbeta primers. Data came from immunoSEQ multiplex PCR; TCRdb stores just in-frame clones and leaves some out. The sample gives roughly 150,000 clones, around 82% of which show up once; around 6.6% is in the top ten. The sequenced material came from PBMCs. The receptors come from a woman between 45 and 65 years old in good health and CMV-seropositive.

With respect to this clone: The junction departs from the called germline gene at one end, perhaps through a read error. CDR3 loop: CASSNSPGTGGNEQYF. CDR3 bases: TGTGCCAGCAGTAACTCCCCCGGGACAGGGGGCAACGAGCAGTACTTC. The chain uses TRBV6-6 and TRBJ2-7; 12 bases line up with TRBD1. The CDR3 sequence is 16 residues long. Per germline, CDR1 MNHNY and CDR2 SVGAGI (reference sequence).

The chain uses TRBV27 and TRBJ1-4; TRBD1 is a possible D gene (5 bases). Per germline, CDR1 MNHEY and CDR2 SMNVEV (reference sequence). V lost 4 bases to trimming and J lost 4 bases, with 16 bases between them. The length of the CDR3 is 16 residues. CDR3 DNA sequence: TGTGCCAGCAGTTCCGGACAAACCCGCTTTAATGAAAAACTGTTTTTT. It codes for CASSSGQTRFNEKLFF.

This chain uses TRBV7-2 with TRBJ2-3; a possible D gene is TRBD2 (6 bases). Trimming removed 1 base from V and 5 bases from J, with 10 bases in between. CDR3 size: 14 residues. CDR1 and CDR2 from the germline V gene are SGHTA and FQGNSA. CDR3 residues: CASSLGGVGDTQYF. The CDR3 bases are TGTGCCAGCAGCTTAGGGGGGGTGGGAGATACGCAGTATTTT.

The J gene is TRBJ2-1, the V gene TRBV7-2, with 11 bases aligning to TRBD2. The CDR3 has 15 amino acids. The V segment lost 5 bases and the J segment 4 bases; nucleotides outside the gene matches: 4. The germline gives CDR1 SGHTA, CDR2 FQGNSA. The CDR3 DNA reads TGTGCCAGCAGCCTTAGCGGGGGGGGTTACAATGAGCAGTTCTTC. Protein: CASSLSGGGYNEQFF.

V and J are TRBV6-1 and TRBJ1-5, with D possibly TRBD1 on 5 matching bases. Germline values: CDR1 MNHNS, CDR2 SASEGT. This CDR3 region has 14 residues. The germline V and J ends were trimmed by 6 bases and 2 bases, with 11 bases remaining between them. The DNA for the CDR3 is TGTGCCAGCAGGAAAGGGGATGGCAATCAGCCCCAGCATTTT. It is translated as CASRKGDGNQPQHF.

The chain recombines TRBV30 with TRBJ1-4, with D possibly being TRBD1 (5 bases). Trimming stripped 4 bases from V and 4 bases from J, with 10 bases between. Germline loops: CDR1 GTSNPN, CDR2 SVGIG (reference sequence). The CDR3 sequence is 13 residues long. This chain's CDR3 is CAWNRGVNEKLFF. DNA of the CDR3: TGTGCCTGGAACCGGGGGGTTAATGAAAAACTGTTTTTT.

The chain has TRBV6-5 and TRBJ1-6, with 7 bases lining up with TRBD1. J gave up 5 bases and V 0 bases, and 4 bases lay outside the gene matches. This CDR3 is 16 amino acids long. Germline CDR1 is MNHEY and CDR2 is SVGAGI. The CDR3 sequence: CASSYSGRGNNSPLHF. CDR3 nucleotide sequence: TGTGCCAGCAGTTACTCAGGCAGGGGGAATAATTCACCCCTCCACTTT.

V is TRBV5-6 and J is TRBJ1-2, with 7 bases fitting TRBD1. J gave up 6 bases and V 4 bases, and 6 bases lay outside the gene matches. The germline V gene has CDR1 SGHDT and CDR2 YYEEEE. The CDR3 loop spans 13 amino acids. The CDR3 nucleotides read TGTGCCAGCAGCGGAGGGACAGTTGATGGCTACACCTTC. Its protein product is CASSGGTVDGYTF.

A remark on this clone: A junction end diverges from the germline sequence, so it may reflect a read error. The chain is built from TRBV15 and TRBJ1-4; 7 bases line up with TRBD1. This CDR3 is built from 11 residues. Germline lookup yields CDR1 LNHNV and CDR2 YYDKDF (reference sequence). The CDR3 loop reads CATSSGGQAVF. The DNA for the CDR3 is TGTGCCACCAGCAGCGGAGGACAGGCAGTTTTT.

In DNA form, the CDR3 reads TGTGCCAGCACCCTGGGACAGGACTATGGCTACACCTTC. Its translation: CASTLGQDYGYTF. The chain links TRBV6-5 to TRBJ1-2; 8 bases line up with TRBD1. Germline V gene data show CDR1 as MNHEY and CDR2 as SVGAGI. The CDR3 runs 13 residues. V lost 7 bases and J lost 3; bases outside the gene matches: 4.

The table lists this clone with a count of one. The genes are TRBV7-9 and TRBJ1-4, with 9 bases identical to TRBD1. This CDR3 region has 14 residues. CDR1 and CDR2 from the germline V gene are SEHNR and FQNEAQ (reference sequence). V dropped 3 bases and J dropped 7; count of bases not matched to a gene: 3. The CDR3 sequence is CASSLTGGSEKLFF. In DNA, the CDR3 is TGTGCCAGCAGCTTGACAGGGGGTAGTGAAAAACTGTTTTTT.

There are a few counts of this clone. V usage is TRBV29-1 and J usage is TRBJ1-3; the D is unclear. Looked up from germline, CDR1 is SQVTM and CDR2 is ANQGSEA. This CDR3 has 15 amino acids. V lost 5 bases and J lost 0, with 14 bases in between. Here the CDR3 DNA reads TGCAGCGTTCGCGTAACAGCCAGCTCTGGAAACACCATATATTTT. Protein product: CSVRVTASSGNTIYF. Based on the CDR3 plus reference TRBV29-1 and TRBJ1-3, the full variable domain is SAVISQKPSRDICQRGTSLTIQCQVDSQVTMMFWYRQQPGQSLTLIATANQGSEATYESGFVIDKFPISRPNLTFSTLTVSNMSPEDSSIYLCSVRVTASSGNTIYFGEGSWLTVV.

The V call is TRBV5-6, the J call TRBJ2-7; 10 bases match TRBD1. The CDR3 sequence is 13 residues long. After removal of 5 bases from V and 3 bases from J, the junction contained 2 bases not matched to a gene. CDR1 and CDR2 (germline): SGHDT, YYEEEE. The CDR3: CASRRTGGYEQYF. The CDR3 bases are TGTGCCAGCAGGAGGACAGGGGGCTACGAGCAGTACTTC.

The chain carries TRBV19 and TRBJ2-2; D not certain. CDR1 and CDR2 (germline): LNHDA, SQIVND (reference sequence). The V gene lost 3 bases and the J gene lost 5 bases, with 10 bases spanning the gap. CDR3 length equals 14 residues. The CDR3 protein is CASSMARQTGELFF. The DNA of the CDR3 is TGTGCCAGTAGTATGGCCCGACAAACCGGGGAGCTGTTTTTT.

The V call is TRBV29-1, the J call TRBJ2-1; D is possibly TRBD2 (6 bases). The CDR3 spans 12 residues. Germline V gives CDR1 SQVTM, CDR2 ANQGSEA. Trimming removed 7 bases at V and 5 bases at J, with 12 bases between. The CDR3 spells CSAAGGHNEQFF. The CDR3 nucleotides are TGCAGCGCAGCGGGTGGGCACAATGAGCAGTTCTTC.

The genes are TRBV4-1 and TRBJ1-4; D uncertain. Deletions cut 7 bases from V and 7 bases from J, with 7 bases between. The CDR3 extends over 11 amino acids. The germline gives CDR1 MGHRA, CDR2 YSYEKL. The CDR3 spells CASTSGEKLFF. The CDR3 DNA reads as TGCGCCAGCACTAGCGGTGAAAAACTGTTTTTT.

The CDR3 bases are TGTGCCAGCAGCTTAGCGGGGGAGACAGGGAAGGGAAGGTTCTCTGGCTACACCTTC. It encodes CASSLAGETGKGRFSGYTF. The V call is TRBV7-9, the J call TRBJ1-2, with 7 bases matching TRBD1. The CDR3 length is 19 residues. The germline CDR1 and CDR2 sequences are SEHNR and FQNEAQ (reference sequence). After removal of 0 bases from V and 7 bases from J, the junction contained 20 bases not matched to a gene.

This clone appeared a few times. Here the CDR3 DNA reads TGTGCCAGCAGCCGTACAGGGGACGCAACTAATGAAAAACTGTTTTTT. Protein: CASSRTGDATNEKLFF. This chain connects TRBV5-6 to TRBJ1-4; 7 nucleotides agree with TRBD1. This CDR3 is 16 amino acids long. CDR1 is SGHDT and CDR2 is YYEEEE in the germline V gene. V lost 4 bases and J lost 0; bases outside the gene matches: 6.

Written as DNA, the CDR3 is TGTGCCAGCAGTGAAGAGCACAGGATGTGGAATCAGCCCCAGCATTTT. Protein sequence: CASSEEHRMWNQPQHF. The genes are TRBV6-1 and TRBJ1-5; perhaps TRBD1 as D (5 bases). Trimming stripped 1 base from V and 4 bases from J, with 14 bases between. The CDR3 is 16 amino acids. Looked up from germline, CDR1 is MNHNS and CDR2 is SASEGT.

The chain joins TRBV11-2 to TRBJ1-1; D perhaps matches TRBD1 (6 bases). The CDR3 loop spans 13 amino acids. Germline V gives CDR1 SGHAT, CDR2 FQNNGV. V was clipped by 4 bases and J by 1 base, with 7 bases between them. CDR3 coding DNA: TGTGCCAGCAGCTGGGGACAGAACACTGAAGCTTTCTTT. This codes for CASSWGQNTEAFF.

This chain connects TRBV11-1 to TRBJ2-5; D is perhaps TRBD1 (5 bases). The tail of the sequence fits TRBJ2-7 better, so the J call may be wrong. The V gene's germline CDR1 is SGHAT and CDR2 FQDESV (reference sequence). The CDR3 has 13 amino acids. CDR3 DNA sequence: TGTGCCAGCAGTTGGACAACTAACTACGAGCAGTACTTC. Translating it yields CASSWTTNYEQYF.

In its sample, this clone was seen a few times. The chain couples TRBV6-5 to TRBJ2-2; possibly TRBD1 for D (5 bases). Germline V CDR1 and CDR2: MNHEY, SVGAGI. This CDR3 contains 14 residues. V was cut by 6 bases and J by 4 bases, with 12 bases left in between. As DNA, the CDR3 is TGTGCCAGCAGCCCTCAGGGTTTCACCGGGGAGCTGTTTTTT. It encodes CASSPQGFTGELFF.

In DNA form, the CDR3 reads TGCGCCAGCAGTGAGTACTACACTACTGAGCAGTTCTTC. This gives the protein CASSEYYTTEQFF. The genes are TRBV10-2 and TRBJ2-1; the D is unclear. CDR3 length: 13 amino acids. V gave up 1 base and J gave up 9 bases, with 10 bases separating them. The germline CDR1 and CDR2 sequences are WSHSY and SAAADI.

For this clone: Other DNA sequences in the same sample also yield this CDR3. This chain joins TRBV29-1 and TRBJ1-2; D perhaps matches TRBD1 (5 bases). Germline V gene data show CDR1 as SQVTM and CDR2 as ANQGSEA. This CDR3 is built from 13 residues. Trimming left V 1 base short and J 5 bases short, with 11 bases between. This CDR3 reads CSVEGQGNYGYTF. CDR3 DNA sequence: TGCAGCGTTGAAGGGCAGGGCAATTATGGCTACACCTTC.

The chain uses TRBV5-6 and TRBJ1-3; unclear D gene. Trimming left V 0 bases short and J 6 bases short, with 10 bases between. CDR3 size: 14 residues. CDR1 is SGHDT and CDR2 is YYEEEE in the germline V gene. CDR3 in DNA: TGTGCCAGCAGCTTGGGGCGGGGAGAAAACACCATATATTTT. Its translation: CASSLGRGENTIYF. The entire variable domain, with the rest obtained from reference TRBV5-6 and TRBJ1-3, is as follows: DAGVTQSPTHLIKTRGQQVTLRCSPKSGHDTVSWYQQALGQGPQFIFQYYEEEERQRGNFPDRFSGHQFPNYSSELNVNALLLGDSALYLCASSLGRGENTIYFGEGSWLTVV.

This clone has just a few counts. The rearrangement links TRBV7-9 to TRBJ2-1, with D possibly TRBD2 on 7 matching bases. Between the trimmed V and J ends, which lost 3 bases and 7 bases, there was a span of 13 bases. This CDR3 spans 14 amino acids. Germline V gives CDR1 SEHNR, CDR2 FQNEAQ (reference sequence). CDR3 nucleotides: TGTGCCAGCAGCTTTCGGGGGGCGAGAAATGAGCAGTTCTTC. Its protein is CASSFRGARNEQFF.

The chain links TRBV4-1 to TRBJ2-1; D gene uncertain. This CDR3 spans 13 amino acids. Trimming removed 2 bases at V and 4 bases at J, with 6 bases between. Germline CDR1 is MGHRA and CDR2 is YSYEKL. The CDR3 here is CASSQLGYNEQFF. The CDR3 DNA is TGCGCCAGCAGCCAACTCGGTTACAATGAGCAGTTCTTC.

The rearrangement links TRBV6-1 to TRBJ2-1; no definite D call. Trimming stripped 7 bases from V and 4 bases from J, with 11 bases between. Germline V gene lookup returns CDR1 MNHNS and CDR2 SASEGT. The CDR3 has 13 amino acids. CDR3 loop: CASTLNRYNEQFF. CDR3 sequence (DNA): TGTGCCAGCACCTTAAACCGGTACAATGAGCAGTTCTTC.

This clone was observed a single time. The chain recombines TRBV29-1 with TRBJ1-5, with D possibly being TRBD1 (5 bases). Per germline, CDR1 SQVTM and CDR2 ANQGSEA. V lost 4 bases to trimming and J lost 6 bases, with 13 bases between them. This CDR3 has 13 residues. Written as DNA, the CDR3 is TGCAGCGTTGGAGTAGGGGTGGGTCAGCCCCAGCATTTT. This sequence encodes CSVGVGVGQPQHF.

The V call is TRBV10-3, the J call TRBJ2-2; 11 bases align to TRBD2. V lost 2 bases to trimming and J lost 6 bases; unmatched junction nucleotides: 2. Germline V lookup: CDR1 ENHRY, CDR2 SYGVKD. The CDR3 sequence is 15 residues long. The CDR3 is CAISETSGGAGELFF. The CDR3 DNA sequence: TGTGCCATCAGTGAGACTAGCGGGGGAGCCGGGGAGCTGTTTTTT.

This chain joins TRBV10-3 and TRBJ1-2; 7 bases are shared with TRBD1. This CDR3 is built from 19 residues. Trimming at V came to 2 bases and at J to 4 bases, leaving 19 bases not matched to a gene. The germline V gene has CDR1 ENHRY and CDR2 SYGVKD. The CDR3 nucleotides are TGTGCCATCAGTGAGGAGGGGGCTCGCACAGGAAAGGGCTCCTATGGCTACACCTTC. Translation: CAISEEGARTGKGSYGYTF.